What follows are 14 T cell receptor beta chains derived from one specimen sequenced in a study of cytomegalovirus exposure and HLA in healthy donors. Primers for the PCR totalled 60 Vbeta and 13 Jbeta. The protocol was immunoSEQ multiplex PCR, while the TCRdb copy is restricted to in-frame clones and leaves out a portion. The sample contains about 150,000 clones, around three quarters of which appear only once. The sequencing sample was made of PBMCs. Every receptor here comes from a woman in her 40s in good health and CMV-seronegative.

This chain links TRBV5-4 with TRBJ2-1; the D gene is possibly TRBD1 (5 bases). The V and J ends lost 4 bases and 6 bases respectively, with 11 bases between them. CDR3 length: 13 amino acids. Germline CDR1 is SGHNT and CDR2 is YYREEE (reference sequence). CDR3 sequence reads: CASSPTGFNEQFF. DNA of the CDR3: TGTGCCAGCAGCCCCACAGGCTTCAATGAGCAGTTCTTC.

The table lists this clone with a count of one. CDR3 sequence reads: CASSSGTAPPGETQYF. The CDR3 bases are TGCGCCAGCAGCTCCGGGACTGCTCCCCCGGGGGAGACCCAGTACTTC. The genes are TRBV4-1 and TRBJ2-5; D is possibly TRBD2 (6 bases). V lost 5 bases, J lost 5 bases, and 21 bases lay in between. Germline V gives CDR1 MGHRA, CDR2 YSYEKL. This CDR3 is built from 16 residues.

V usage is TRBV6-5 and J usage is TRBJ1-5, with no clear D. This CDR3 comprises 13 residues. Germline CDR1 and CDR2: MNHEY and SVGAGI. With 5 bases removed from V and 4 bases from J, the gap between germline ends came to 9 bases. CDR3 in DNA: TGTGCCAGCAGTCCTGGGAGGAATCAGCCCCAGCATTTT. Its protein product is CASSPGRNQPQHF.

V is TRBV6-5 and J is TRBJ2-4, with D possibly TRBD1 on 6 matching bases. Trimming removed 2 bases at V and 8 bases at J, with 13 bases between. Germline loops: CDR1 MNHEY, CDR2 SVGAGI. This CDR3 spans 14 amino acids. The CDR3 protein is CASSYRDTNDIQYF. Here the CDR3 DNA reads TGTGCCAGCAGTTACAGGGACACTAACGACATTCAGTACTTC.

A single count supports this clone. This chain connects TRBV25-1 to TRBJ2-1; 14 bases line up with TRBD2. Germline CDR1 and CDR2: MGHDK and SYGVNS. V gave up 4 bases and J gave up 4 bases; unmatched junction bases: 3. The CDR3 is 16 amino acids. Written as DNA, the CDR3 is TGTGCCAGCAGTGGGTGGACTAGCGGGAGGTACAATGAGCAGTTCTTC. This encodes CASSGWTSGRYNEQFF.

This clone was found once. This sequence joins TRBV6-5 and TRBJ1-1; tentatively, D is TRBD1 (6 bases). The CDR3 covers 13 residues. The germline V and J ends were trimmed by 6 bases and 3 bases, with 11 bases remaining between them. The germline CDR1 and CDR2 sequences are MNHEY and SVGAGI. This CDR3 reads CASRLDRYTEAFF. The CDR3, as DNA: TGTGCCAGCAGGCTAGACAGGTACACTGAAGCTTTCTTT.

The chain couples TRBV13 to TRBJ1-2; 9 bases line up with TRBD1. Germline values: CDR1 PRHDT, CDR2 FYEKMQ (reference sequence). J was trimmed by 6 bases and V by 4 bases; bases with no gene match: 3. The CDR3 is made up of 13 amino acids. The CDR3 DNA follows: TGTGCCAGCAGCTCACAGGGGGCGGATGGCTACACCTTC. Translation: CASSSQGADGYTF.

The table lists this clone with a few counts. The V call is TRBV18, the J call TRBJ2-5; no firm D call. The CDR3 length is 13 residues. The V gene's germline CDR1 is KGHSH and CDR2 LQKENI. Trimming stripped 1 base from V and 7 bases from J, with 10 bases between. CDR3 amino acids: CASSPQPRGTQYF. The CDR3 bases are TGTGCCAGCTCACCACAGCCCCGTGGGACCCAGTACTTC.

This chain joins TRBV10-3 and TRBJ2-5, with a weak D call TRBD2 (6 bases). Per germline, CDR1 ENHRY and CDR2 SYGVKD. Trimming removed 10 bases from V and 2 bases from J, with 17 bases in between. There are 14 residues in the CDR3. CDR3: CATTLGGWQETQYF. The CDR3 nucleotides are TGTGCCACAACCTTGGGAGGATGGCAAGAGACCCAGTACTTC.

This chain uses TRBV7-9 with TRBJ1-2; 9 bases line up with TRBD1. V gave up 1 base and J gave up 0 bases; unmatched junction bases: 6. The CDR3 consists of 17 residues. CDR1 is SEHNR and CDR2 is FQNEAQ in the germline V gene (reference sequence). The CDR3 region has the DNA TGTGCCAGCAGCTTAGAAGGGACAGGGAGGGCTAACTATGGCTACACCTTC. This gives the protein CASSLEGTGRANYGYTF.

This clone was counted once. This chain uses TRBV2 with TRBJ2-1; 10 bases fit TRBD2. V gave up 8 bases and J gave up 0 bases; unmatched junction bases: 4. Germline V lookup: CDR1 SNHLY, CDR2 FYNNEI. The CDR3 loop spans 15 amino acids. The CDR3 loop reads CASSSGGSSYNEQFF. CDR3 in DNA: TGTGCCAGCTCTAGCGGGGGAAGCTCCTACAATGAGCAGTTCTTC.

The sample holds one count of this clone. V gene TRBV28 combines with J gene TRBJ1-5; 10 bases are a match to TRBD1. J lost 7 bases, V lost 3 bases, and 6 bases had no gene match. The CDR3 sequence is 15 residues long. Germline V gene data show CDR1 as MDHEN and CDR2 as SYDVKM. The CDR3 loop reads CASSLTGTGVQPQHF. The CDR3 DNA reads TGTGCCAGCAGTTTGACCGGGACAGGGGTCCAGCCCCAGCATTTT.

The J gene is TRBJ1-5, the V gene TRBV6-5; tentatively, D is TRBD1 (6 bases). The germline CDR1 and CDR2 sequences are MNHEY and SVGAGI. This CDR3 is built from 15 residues. V lost 4 bases to trimming and J lost 0 bases, with 10 bases between them. Here the CDR3 DNA reads TGTGCCAGCAGTTGGGGACACGGTAGCAATCAGCCCCAGCATTTT. This gives the protein CASSWGHGSNQPQHF.

This chain connects TRBV30 to TRBJ2-5, with a weak D call TRBD1 (6 bases). The CDR3 loop spans 13 amino acids. Germline V CDR1 and CDR2: GTSNPN, SVGIG (reference sequence). The V gene lost 5 bases and the J gene lost 4 bases, with 14 bases spanning the gap. The CDR3 spells CAWSRGTVETQYF. DNA of the CDR3: TGTGCCTGGTCGAGGGGGACGGTAGAGACCCAGTACTTC.